The rows below give T cell receptor beta chains drawn from one sample of a study of blood T cell repertoires in COVID-19. The table came from immunoSEQ multiplex PCR; TCRdb's copy has only in-frame clones and leaves some out. Seen here are roughly 120,000 clones, more than 80% observed once, and the top ten hold 8.1%. Sequencing was performed on peripheral blood. The receptors originated from a woman between 40 and 50 years old with acute or convalescent COVID-19. CDR3s include the opening cysteine and the closing phenylalanine or tryptophan. Fields, in order: J gene, clone size, D gene, V gene, CDR3 protein, CDR3 DNA. The D gene is left open where the match is weak. Size is stated for part of the rows, as once, few or many counts, or as a class when the clone is expanded.

TRBJ2-2	few	-	TRBV21-1	CASAPNRGHFHPGELFF	TGTGCCAGCGCCCCAAACAGGGGGCATTTTCATCCCGGGGAGCTGTTTTTT
TRBJ1-3	once	-	TRBV7-8	CASSPIAGNTIYF	TGTGCCAGCAGCCCCATCGCGGGAAACACCATATATTTT
TRBJ1-4	once	-	TRBV2	CASRHRESTNEKLFF	TGTGCCAGCAGGCACAGGGAATCAACTAATGAAAAACTGTTTTTT
TRBJ2-3	-	TRBD2	TRBV3-1/TRBV3-2	CASSQGSLAGPSDTQYF	TGTGCCAGCAGCCAAGGATCTTTAGCGGGGCCATCTGATACGCAGTATTTT
TRBJ1-1	-	-	TRBV4-1	CASSQMGLNTEAFF	TGCGCCAGCAGCCAAATGGGGCTGAACACTGAAGCTTTCTTT
TRBJ1-1	once	-	TRBV11-2	CASSLDITGRTEAFF	TGTGCCAGCAGCTTAGATATTACCGGGAGGACTGAAGCTTTCTTT
TRBJ2-3	-	TRBD1	TRBV6-5	CASSYGQGSDTQYF	TGTGCCAGCAGTTACGGACAGGGGTCAGATACGCAGTATTTT
TRBJ1-1	-	-	TRBV5-8	CASSLGETMNTEAFF	TGTGCCAGCAGCTTGGGGGAGACCATGAACACTGAAGCTTTCTTT
TRBJ2-3	-	TRBD2	TRBV29-1	CSVESGLVTDTQYF	TGCAGCGTTGAATCGGGACTAGTGACAGATACGCAGTATTTT
TRBJ2-1	-	TRBD2	TRBV7-3	CASSRGTSGVDEQFF	TGTGCCAGCAGCCGGGGGACTAGCGGGGTCGATGAGCAGTTCTTC
TRBJ1-4	-	TRBD1	TRBV3-1/TRBV3-2	CASSQEPGTGSEKLFF	TGTGCCAGCAGCCAAGAACCTGGGACAGGGTCTGAAAAACTGTTTTTT
TRBJ2-7	-	TRBD2	TRBV3-1/TRBV3-2	CASSQGSATGGEQYF	TGTGCCAGCAGCCAAGGGTCTGCCACCGGGGGGGAGCAGTACTTC
TRBJ2-5	-	-	TRBV4-1	CASSPTDREETQYF	TGCGCCAGCAGCCCTACAGACAGAGAAGAGACCCAGTACTTC
TRBJ1-1	few	TRBD1	TRBV19	CASRYARDREAFF	TGTGCCAGTAGATACGCCCGGGACAGAGAAGCTTTCTTT
TRBJ2-3	-	TRBD2	TRBV9	CASSVATSGGGNTDTQYF	TGTGCCAGCAGCGTAGCAACTAGCGGGGGTGGAAACACAGATACGCAGTATTTT
TRBJ2-3	-	TRBD2	TRBV7-3	CASSLSGAGGPKDTQYF	TGTGCCAGCAGCTTATCAGGAGCGGGGGGGCCAAAAGATACGCAGTATTTT
TRBJ1-2	-	-	TRBV4-1	CASSQGQGQVYGYTF	TGCGCCAGCAGCCAAGGCCAGGGACAAGTCTATGGCTACACCTTC
TRBJ1-1	-	TRBD1	TRBV19	CASSPANPRDRDLEAFF	TGTGCCAGTAGTCCTGCGAATCCCCGGGACAGGGATCTTGAAGCTTTCTTT